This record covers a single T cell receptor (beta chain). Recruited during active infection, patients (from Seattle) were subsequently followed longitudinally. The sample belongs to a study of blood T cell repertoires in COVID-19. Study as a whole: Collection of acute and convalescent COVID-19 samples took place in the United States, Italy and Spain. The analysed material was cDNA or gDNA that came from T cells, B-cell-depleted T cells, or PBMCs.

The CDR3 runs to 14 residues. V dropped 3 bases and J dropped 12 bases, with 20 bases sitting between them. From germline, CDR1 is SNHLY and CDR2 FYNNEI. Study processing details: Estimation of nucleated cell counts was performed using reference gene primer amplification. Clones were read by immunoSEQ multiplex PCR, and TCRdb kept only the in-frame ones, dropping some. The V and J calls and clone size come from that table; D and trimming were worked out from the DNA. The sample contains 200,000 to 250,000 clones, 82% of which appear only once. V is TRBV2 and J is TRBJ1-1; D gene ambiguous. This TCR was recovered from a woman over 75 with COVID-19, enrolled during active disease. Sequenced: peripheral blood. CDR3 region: CASSENMAGQKTFF. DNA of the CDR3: TGTGCCAGCAGTGAGAATATGGCAGGCCAGAAAACTTTCTTT.